These T cell receptor beta chains were read from a single sample in a study of T cell repertoires in cytomegalovirus infection. TCRdb called the reads again in MiXCR, with one record for every CDR3 protein. The profile shows hundreds of thousands of distinct CDR3 sequences, roughly a sixth of them singletons. The sequencing input was PBMCs. These receptors came from a human donor in good health (CMV status not recorded). Some clones in this sample may be carry-over from other donors' samples. Both conserved end residues are part of each CDR3. The D gene is left open where the match is weak. Clone size, where shown, is once, few, many, or a class for clones that have expanded.

j_call d_call cdr3_length v_call clone_size cdr3_nt cdr3_aa
TRBJ2-5 . 15 TRBV9 few TGTGCCAGCAGCGTAGAGACGGGGGCAGGGGAGACCCAGTACTTC CASSVETGAGETQYF
TRBJ2-7 TRBD1 14 TRBV2 few TGTGCCAGCCGGGTCGGACAGGCTACCTACGAGCAGTACTTC CASRVGQATYEQYF
TRBJ2-2 . 15 TRBV5-4 . TGTGCCAGCAGCTTTGGGTCCCTGGGCACCGGGGAGCTGTTTTTT CASSFGSLGTGELFF
TRBJ1-1 . 16 TRBV7-2 many TGTGCCAGCAGCTTAGTAGGGGTCAGGGGTGGGTCTGAAGCTTTCTTT CASSLVGVRGGSEAFF
TRBJ1-1 TRBD1 15 TRBV7-2 many TGTGCCAGCGTCACAGGGGGCGAGAGTGGCACTGAAGCTTTCTTT CASVTGGESGTEAFF
TRBJ2-2 . 15 TRBV6-2/TRBV6-3 . TGTGCCACCCGCGAAGACAGCGGGTACACCGGGGAGCTGTTTTTT CATREDSGYTGELFF
TRBJ2-5 . 13 TRBV20-1 few TGCAGTGCTAGTGGGACGACACAAGAGACCCAGTACTTC CSASGTTQETQYF
TRBJ1-2 . 14 TRBV20-1 many TGCAGCGCTTCGCAGGGTGCCTTAAACTATGGCTACACCTTC CSASQGALNYGYTF
TRBJ2-5 TRBD2 17 TRBV27 . TGTGCCAGCAGTCCGCTACCTCTAGCGGGAATCCAAGAGACCCAGTACTTC CASSPLPLAGIQETQYF
TRBJ2-5 . 14 TRBV6-5 . TGTGCCAGCAGTTACGGGGGCCTAAGAGAAACCCAGTACTTC CASSYGGLRETQYF
TRBJ2-5 . 15 TRBV28 few TGTGCCAGCAGTTTATCCCCGGCAACAAGGGAGACCCAGTACTTC CASSLSPATRETQYF
TRBJ1-1 . 13 TRBV7-2 many TGTGCCAGCAGCTTGACGGAGAACACTGAAGCTTTCTTT CASSLTENTEAFF
TRBJ2-2 . 14 TRBV12-3/TRBV12-4 . TGTGCCAGCAGTGGACAGACGAACACCGGGGAGCTGTTTTTT CASSGQTNTGELFF